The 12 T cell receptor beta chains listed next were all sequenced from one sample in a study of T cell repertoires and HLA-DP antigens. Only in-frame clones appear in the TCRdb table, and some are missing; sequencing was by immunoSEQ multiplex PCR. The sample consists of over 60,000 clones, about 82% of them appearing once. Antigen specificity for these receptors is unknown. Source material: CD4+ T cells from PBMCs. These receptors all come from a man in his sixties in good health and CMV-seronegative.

The CDR3 protein is CASSRSETTYEQYV. The DNA for the CDR3 is TGTGCCAGCAGCCGATCCGAGACAACCTACGAGCAGTACGTC. J is TRBJ2-7 and V is TRBV6-5; D unresolved. The CDR3 totals 14 residues. Per germline, CDR1 MNHEY and CDR2 SVGAGI. V was clipped by 6 bases and J by 2 bases, with 14 bases between them.

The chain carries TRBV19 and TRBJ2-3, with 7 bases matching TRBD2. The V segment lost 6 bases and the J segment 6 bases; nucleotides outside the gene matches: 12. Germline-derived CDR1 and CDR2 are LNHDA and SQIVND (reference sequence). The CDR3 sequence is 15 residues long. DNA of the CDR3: TGTGCCAGTAGCCGAACAGGTCAGGGAGGGGATACGCAGTATTTT. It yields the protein CASSRTGQGGDTQYF. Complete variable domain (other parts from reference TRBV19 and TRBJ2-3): DGGITQSPKYLFRKEGQNVTLSCEQNLNHDAMYWYRQDPGQGLRLIYYSQIVNDFQKGDIAEGYSVSREKKESFPLTVTSAQKNPTAFYLCASSRTGQGGDTQYFGPGTRLTVL.

The CDR3 DNA sequence: TGTGCCTGGAGCCCAGGGAGTCATAGCAATCAGCCCCAGCATTTT. This gives the protein CAWSPGSHSNQPQHF. This chain joins TRBV30 and TRBJ1-5; a weak D match, TRBD1 (5 bases). The CDR3 sequence is 15 residues long. Trimming cost V 3 bases and J 0 bases, with 12 bases left between them. CDR1 is GTSNPN, CDR2 SVGIG, per germline (reference sequence).

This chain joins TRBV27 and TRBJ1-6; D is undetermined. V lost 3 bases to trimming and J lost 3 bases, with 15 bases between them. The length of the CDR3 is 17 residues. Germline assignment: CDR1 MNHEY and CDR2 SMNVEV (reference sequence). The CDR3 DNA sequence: TGTGCCAGCAGTTTTGGTGCCGGGGTTAACTATAATTCACCCCTCCACTTT. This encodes CASSFGAGVNYNSPLHF.

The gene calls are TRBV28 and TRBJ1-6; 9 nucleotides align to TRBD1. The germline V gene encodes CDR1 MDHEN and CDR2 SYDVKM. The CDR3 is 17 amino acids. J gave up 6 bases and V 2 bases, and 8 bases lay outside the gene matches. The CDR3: CASSLARDRDLNSPLHF. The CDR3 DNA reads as TGTGCCAGCAGTTTAGCCCGGGACAGGGACCTTAATTCACCCCTCCACTTT.

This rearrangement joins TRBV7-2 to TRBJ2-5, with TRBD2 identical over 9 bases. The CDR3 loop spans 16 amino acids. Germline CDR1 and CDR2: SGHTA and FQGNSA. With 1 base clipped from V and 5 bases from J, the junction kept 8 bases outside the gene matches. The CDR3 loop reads CASSLEASGGRETQYF. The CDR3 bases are TGTGCCAGCAGCTTAGAAGCCAGCGGGGGGAGGGAGACCCAGTACTTC.

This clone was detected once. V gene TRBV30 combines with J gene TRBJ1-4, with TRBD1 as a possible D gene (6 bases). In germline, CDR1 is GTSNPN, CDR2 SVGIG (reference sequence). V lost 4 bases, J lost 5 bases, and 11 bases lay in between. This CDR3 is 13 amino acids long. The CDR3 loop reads CAWNREANEKLFF. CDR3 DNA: TGTGCCTGGAACAGGGAGGCGAATGAAAAACTGTTTTTT.

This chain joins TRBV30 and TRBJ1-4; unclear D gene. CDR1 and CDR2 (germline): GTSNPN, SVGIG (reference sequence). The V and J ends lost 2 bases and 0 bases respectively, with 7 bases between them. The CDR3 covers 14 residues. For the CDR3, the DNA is TGTGCCTGGAGTAGCGGGGCAACTAATGAAAAACTGTTTTTT. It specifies CAWSSGATNEKLFF.

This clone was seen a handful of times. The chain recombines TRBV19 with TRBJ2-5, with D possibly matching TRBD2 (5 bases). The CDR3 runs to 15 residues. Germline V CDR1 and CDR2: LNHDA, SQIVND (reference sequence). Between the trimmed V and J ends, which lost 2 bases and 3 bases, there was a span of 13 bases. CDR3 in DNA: TGTGCCAGTAGTATACGGTGGACGGGGAAAGAGACCCAGTACTTC. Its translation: CASSIRWTGKETQYF.

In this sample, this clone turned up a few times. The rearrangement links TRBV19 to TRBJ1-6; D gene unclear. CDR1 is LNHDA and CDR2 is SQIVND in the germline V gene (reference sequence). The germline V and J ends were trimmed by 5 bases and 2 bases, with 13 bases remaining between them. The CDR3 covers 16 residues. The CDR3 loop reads CASSPPRRAYNSPLHF. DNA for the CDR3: TGTGCCAGTAGTCCACCTCGTCGAGCCTATAATTCACCCCTCCACTTT.

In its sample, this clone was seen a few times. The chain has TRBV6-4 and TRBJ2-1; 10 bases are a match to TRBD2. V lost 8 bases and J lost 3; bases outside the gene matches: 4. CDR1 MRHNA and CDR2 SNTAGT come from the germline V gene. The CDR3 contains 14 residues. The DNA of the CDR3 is TGTGCCAGCGGTCCTAGCGGGAGCTACAATGAGCAGTTCTTC. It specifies CASGPSGSYNEQFF.

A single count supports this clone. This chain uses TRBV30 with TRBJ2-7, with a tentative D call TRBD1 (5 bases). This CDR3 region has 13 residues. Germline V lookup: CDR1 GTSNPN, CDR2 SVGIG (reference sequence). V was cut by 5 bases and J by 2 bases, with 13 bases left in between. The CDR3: CAWGTGAAYEQYF. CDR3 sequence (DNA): TGTGCCTGGGGAACAGGCGCGGCCTACGAGCAGTACTTC.